Below, 20 T cell receptor beta chains from the same sample are listed, as sequenced in a study of blood T cell repertoires in COVID-19. Generated by immunoSEQ multiplex PCR, the TCRdb table keeps only in-frame clones and is missing some. The repertoire consists of 250,000 to 400,000 clones, with approximately 88% occurring once and the leading ten covering 1.5% to 2%. Sequenced input: peripheral blood. These TCRs come from a woman aged 30 to 39 with COVID-19, enrolled during active disease.

The V and J genes are TRBV7-9 and TRBJ1-5; a weak D match, TRBD1 (5 bases). This CDR3 has 14 residues. CDR1 SEHNR and CDR2 FQNEAQ come from the germline V gene (reference sequence). The V end was cut by 5 bases, the J end by 3 bases, with 11 bases between. The CDR3 DNA reads TGTGCCAGCAGCCGGGGACTAGACAATCAGCCCCAGCATTTT. This gives the protein CASSRGLDNQPQHF.

This clone has just one count. This rearrangement joins TRBV4-3 to TRBJ2-7, with 10 bases matching TRBD1. Germline V gene sequence: CDR1 LGHNA, CDR2 YSLEER. CDR3 size: 15 residues. V gave up 3 bases and J gave up 2 bases; unmatched junction bases: 4. The CDR3 region is CASSQGQGTPYEQYF. In DNA form, the CDR3 reads TGCGCCAGCAGCCAGGGACAGGGGACTCCCTACGAGCAGTACTTC.

The rearrangement uses TRBV29-1 and TRBJ1-1, with 10 positions matching TRBD1. V lost 6 bases to trimming and J lost 1 base; unmatched junction nucleotides: 5. Germline CDR1 reads SQVTM; CDR2 reads ANQGSEA. This CDR3 comprises 14 residues. CDR3 coding DNA: TGCAGCGTAGGGGACAGGGGCGGGAACACTGAAGCTTTCTTT. This gives the protein CSVGDRGGNTEAFF.

This rearrangement joins TRBV4-1 to TRBJ1-5; D not certain. The V end was cut by 4 bases, the J end by 0 bases, with 10 bases between. The CDR3 runs to 15 residues. Per the germline V gene, CDR1 is MGHRA and CDR2 is YSYEKL. The CDR3 sequence: CASSPKMYSNQPQHF. The CDR3, as DNA: TGCGCCAGCAGCCCTAAGATGTATAGCAATCAGCCCCAGCATTTT.

The chain employs TRBV4-3 and TRBJ1-2; TRBD1 matches at 8 bases. J gave up 7 bases and V 4 bases, and 8 bases lay outside the gene matches. The CDR3 has 14 residues. Germline V gene lookup returns CDR1 LGHNA and CDR2 YSLEER. CDR3 protein: CASSPGQAGAGYTF. The CDR3 DNA follows: TGCGCCAGCAGCCCGGGACAGGCCGGGGCTGGCTACACCTTC.

This clone was seen many times. DNA of the CDR3: TGTGCCAGCAGCCAAAGATCGGGGTATGGCTACACCTTC. This translates into CASSQRSGYGYTF. The J gene is TRBJ1-2, the V gene TRBV5-8; D not resolved. This CDR3 is 13 amino acids long. Germline loops: CDR1 SGHTS, CDR2 YDEGEE. V dropped 4 bases and J dropped 5 bases, with 12 bases sitting between them. The full variable domain, its missing parts supplied by reference TRBV5-8 and TRBJ1-2, is EAGVTQSPTHLIKTRGQQATLRCSPISGHTSVYWYQQALGLGLQFLLWYDEGEERNRGNFPPRFSGRQFPNYSSELNVNALELEDSALYLCASSQRSGYGYTFGSGTRLTVV.

This sequence joins TRBV5-6 and TRBJ1-2; 8 nucleotides align to TRBD1. This CDR3 has 15 amino acids. Looked up from germline, CDR1 is SGHDT and CDR2 is YYEEEE. V was pared by 0 bases and J by 4 bases, with 5 bases of the junction left unmatched. DNA for the CDR3: TGTGCCAGCAGCTTGGCGCCCACAGGGGGCTATGGCTACACCTTC. This translates into CASSLAPTGGYGYTF. Based on the CDR3 plus reference TRBV5-6 and TRBJ1-2, the full variable domain is DAGVTQSPTHLIKTRGQQVTLRCSPKSGHDTVSWYQQALGQGPQFIFQYYEEEERQRGNFPDRFSGHQFPNYSSELNVNALLLGDSALYLCASSLAPTGGYGYTFGSGTRLTVV.

The genes are TRBV5-1 and TRBJ1-6; D ambiguous. The CDR3 is 15 amino acids. V was trimmed by 5 bases and J by 7 bases, leaving 16 bases between them. Per the germline V gene, CDR1 is SGHRS and CDR2 is YFSETQ. The CDR3: CASSPERLENSPLHF. DNA of the CDR3: TGCGCCAGCAGTCCTGAGCGATTGGAGAATTCACCCCTCCACTTT.

This chain joins TRBV19 and TRBJ1-3; the D is unclear. Looked up from germline, CDR1 is LNHDA and CDR2 is SQIVND (reference sequence). Trimming left V 5 bases short and J 0 bases short, with 14 bases between. The CDR3 contains 16 residues. The DNA for the CDR3 is TGTGCCAGTAGTGGCCCGACACTGAGCTCTGGAAACACCATATATTTT. Its translation: CASSGPTLSSGNTIYF.

The chain has TRBV6-4 and TRBJ1-6, with unresolved D. CDR3 length: 14 amino acids. Trimming stripped 8 bases from V and 9 bases from J, with 17 bases between. Per the germline V gene, CDR1 is MRHNA and CDR2 is SNTAGT. The CDR3 DNA is TGTGCCAGCCGCGGCGCGGTACCTGGTTCACCCCTCCACTTT. It specifies CASRGAVPGSPLHF.

This clone appeared a few times. J is TRBJ1-1 and V is TRBV11-3, with D possibly being TRBD1 (6 bases). The CDR3 loop spans 12 amino acids. The V and J ends lost 5 bases and 10 bases respectively, with 14 bases between them. Germline V gene data show CDR1 as SGHNT and CDR2 as YENEEA. CDR3 nucleotide sequence: TGTGCCAGCAGCCGAGACAGGTTTGGAGCTTTCTTT. Its protein is CASSRDRFGAFF.

This chain connects TRBV7-2 to TRBJ2-3, with 8 bases that match TRBD1. Trimming took 1 base from V and 1 from J; bases not matched to a gene: 1. CDR3 length: 15 residues. Germline lookup yields CDR1 SGHTA and CDR2 FQGNSA. The CDR3: CASSLEGQGTDTQYF. As DNA, the CDR3 is TGTGCCAGCAGCTTAGAGGGACAGGGCACAGATACGCAGTATTTT. The whole variable domain, remainder taken from reference TRBV7-2 and TRBJ2-3, is GAGVSQSPSNKVTEKGKDVELRCDPISGHTALYWYRQSLGQGLEFLIYFQGNSAPDKSGLPSDRFSAERTGGSVSTLTIQRTQQEDSAVYLCASSLEGQGTDTQYFGPGTRLTVL.

The chain couples TRBV7-9 to TRBJ1-1; 7 nucleotides line up with TRBD1. Germline trimming cut 5 bases from V and 1 base from J; bases unmatched to any gene: 4. The CDR3 covers 14 residues. Germline CDR1 is SEHNR and CDR2 is FQNEAQ (reference sequence). The CDR3 nucleotides are TGTGCCAGCAGCCACGGACAGGAGAACACTGAAGCTTTCTTT. It is translated as CASSHGQENTEAFF.

The J gene is TRBJ2-3, the V gene TRBV6-5; weak D call: TRBD2 (7 bases). Germline-derived CDR1 and CDR2 are MNHEY and SVGAGI. The CDR3 spans 15 residues. The germline V and J ends were trimmed by 5 bases and 2 bases, with 14 bases remaining between them. The CDR3 here is CASSRGGLITDTQYF. DNA for the CDR3: TGTGCCAGCAGTCGCGGGGGCCTGATCACAGATACGCAGTATTTT.

The genes are TRBV25-1 and TRBJ2-7; D unresolved. Between the trimmed V and J ends, which lost 5 bases and 1 base, there was a span of 9 bases. The CDR3 is made up of 13 amino acids. CDR1 is MGHDK and CDR2 is SYGVNS in the germline V gene. Written as DNA, the CDR3 is TGTGCCAGCAGTAGTTGGGCGTCCTACGAGCAGTACTTC. As protein: CASSSWASYEQYF.

V and J are TRBV3-1 (or the pseudogene TRBV3-2) and TRBJ1-3; D may be TRBD1 (6 bases). Germline V gene data show CDR1 as LGHDT and CDR2 as YNNKEL (reference sequence). V lost 2 bases to trimming and J lost 4 bases, with 9 bases between them. The CDR3 contains 14 residues. The CDR3 reads CASSQQGKGNTIYF. The DNA for the CDR3 is TGTGCCAGCAGCCAACAGGGGAAAGGAAACACCATATATTTT.

This chain uses TRBV6-5 with TRBJ2-5; possibly TRBD1 for D (5 bases). With 7 bases removed from V and 4 bases from J, the gap between germline ends came to 13 bases. This CDR3 is 13 amino acids long. Germline values: CDR1 MNHEY, CDR2 SVGAGI. The CDR3 protein is CASTRQTGETQYF. In DNA, the CDR3 is TGTGCCAGCACCCGACAGACTGGAGAGACCCAGTACTTC.

The chain has TRBV6-6 and TRBJ1-2; TRBD1 might be the D (5 bases). From germline, CDR1 is MNHNY and CDR2 SVGAGI (reference sequence). The CDR3 extends over 14 amino acids. V was trimmed by 4 bases and J by 4 bases, leaving 13 bases between them. CDR3 DNA sequence: TGTGCCAGCAGTTGGGGGACTGACTCCTATGGCTACACCTTC. This codes for CASSWGTDSYGYTF.

Concerning this clone: The same CDR3 arises from other DNA sequences in this sample as well. The rearrangement links TRBV5-1 to TRBJ1-4; TRBD1 aligns across 9 bases. Trimming cost V 0 bases and J 8 bases; bases outside gene matches: 2. Per the germline V gene, CDR1 is SGHRS and CDR2 is YFSETQ. The CDR3 has 14 residues. CDR3 protein: CASSLGTGEEKLFF. For the CDR3, the DNA is TGCGCCAGCAGCTTGGGGACAGGGGAGGAAAAACTGTTTTTT.

V is TRBV4-2 and J is TRBJ2-1; D possibly corresponds to TRBD2 (7 bases). Between the trimmed V and J ends, which lost 1 base and 8 bases, there was a span of 27 bases. The CDR3 extends over 19 amino acids. Germline values: CDR1 LGHNA, CDR2 YNFKEQ. This chain's CDR3 is CASSQGSLGGRGTTHEQFF. CDR3 bases: TGTGCCAGCAGCCAAGGCTCGCTCGGGGGGAGAGGGACAACTCATGAGCAGTTCTTC.